The clone carrying this T cell receptor beta chain was detected a few times. The data originate from a study of regulatory T cells in long-lasting Graves disease. Time point in this sample: newly diagnosed GD, antithyroid drugs for less than 3 months. PBMC RNA served as the TCR library source. V dropped 5 bases and J dropped 0 bases, with 12 bases sitting between them. CDR3 length: 15 amino acids. Germline V CDR1 and CDR2: SGHNT, YYREEE (reference sequence). Assembly of TCR beta libraries relied on iRepertoire HTBI primers together with Arm-PCR of CDR3 regions. TCRdb redid the calling of the multiplex PCR reads with MiXCR, one entry per CDR3 protein. In the table there are roughly 420,000 distinct CDR3 sequences, 13% to 15% of which are singletons. The data were also submitted as part of a second study, on T cells in Graves' hyperthyroidism and ophthalmopathy.

V usage is TRBV5-4 and J usage is TRBJ1-3, with D perhaps TRBD1 (5 bases). The source material was peripheral blood mononuclear cells (PBMCs), sampled at new diagnosis, from a patient treated with antithyroid drugs. This TCR was sampled from a woman in her fifties or sixties with Graves disease. The CDR3 coding sequence is TGTGCCAGCAGGTCAGGGATCGGCTCTGGAAACACCATATATTTT. Its protein is CASRSGIGSGNTIYF.